This entry is about one T cell receptor beta chain. The sample is drawn from a study of blood T cell repertoires in COVID-19. As originally analysed: For nucleated cells, counts were estimated from reference gene primer amplification. Clones were read by immunoSEQ multiplex PCR, and TCRdb kept only the in-frame ones, dropping some. That table supplies the V and J calls and clone size; D and trimming were determined from the DNA. The sample consists of some 73,000 clones, 70% to 85% of them appearing once. The CDR3 consists of 14 residues. The V gene's germline CDR1 is MNHEY and CDR2 SVGAGI. V was clipped by 6 bases and J by 4 bases, with 15 bases between them.

Sample: peripheral blood. J is TRBJ1-1 and V is TRBV6-5; D might be TRBD1 (6 bases). The clonotype was recovered from a woman aged 60-70 years with acute or convalescent COVID-19. The CDR3 DNA sequence: TGTGCCAGCAGCTTGATACAGGGAATCACTGAAGCTTTCTTT. Its translation: CASSLIQGITEAFF.